This record concerns one T cell receptor beta chain sequence. The target antigen is unknown. This specimen comes from a study of T cell responses to AZD1222 COVID-19 vaccine. Study-wide findings and caveats: The span of vaccine-associated CD4 TCRs extended across spike, with dominance at 160-218 and 743-854.

TCRdb's table, derived via immunoSEQ multiplex PCR, lists solely in-frame clones and lacks some. The table lists 100,000 to 150,000 clones, about 85% of them singletons, with about 4.3% in the top ten. This CDR3 region has 12 residues. V was trimmed by 6 bases and J by 3 bases, leaving 9 bases between them. Germline values: CDR1 SGHTA, CDR2 FQGNSA. The rearrangement uses TRBV7-2 and TRBJ2-7; D is unclear. Sequenced material: peripheral blood, taken 28 days after the second AZD1222 dose. This sequence was found in an adult who received the AZD1222 COVID-19 vaccine. CDR3 loop: CASRSMDYEQYF. Here the CDR3 DNA reads TGTGCCAGCAGATCCATGGACTACGAGCAGTACTTC.